In this sample, the clone carrying this T cell receptor beta chain turned up many times. Its antigen is currently unknown. The data originate from a study of read filtering for tumor transcriptome and immune sequencing. Study-level background: The cohort had roughly 17 men and some 13 women aged roughly 47 to 85, mean roughly 66 years. IR-seq gave about 3.5 to 11 million TCR reads per sample; RNA-seq gave roughly 80 to 1,300.

Sampling of bone marrow took place during active disease in every patient. Per germline, CDR1 MDHEN and CDR2 SYDVKM. Between the trimmed V and J ends, which lost 4 bases and 0 bases, there was a span of 9 bases. The CDR3 loop spans 15 amino acids. Study results and caveats: Dropping single-read clonotypes raised IR-seq and RNA-seq shared-clonotype correlation.

The library was built from roughly 400 ng RNA with molecular barcoded adaptors for alpha/delta and beta/gamma chains. TCRdb independently ran MiXCR on the reads; one entry per CDR3 protein. The sample yields about 86,000 distinct CDR3 sequences, more than 9% seen once. The V call is TRBV28, the J call TRBJ2-2, with unresolved D. Sequenced material: a population of CD138-negative cells sorted from bone marrow. This TCR was sampled from a donor aged 40 or over with multiple myeloma. CDR3 nucleotide sequence: TGTGCCAGCAGTTCCGCCGGGCCGAACACCGGGGAGCTGTTTTTT. Amino acid sequence: CASSSAGPNTGELFF.